The 20 T cell receptor beta chains given below trace back to one sample, sequenced in a study of chemoradiotherapy in HPV16-positive cancers. TCRdb's copy holds only in-frame clones and misses some; the assay was immunoSEQ multiplex PCR. This repertoire shows 20,000 to 30,000 clones, roughly nine tenths found once; its top ten account for roughly a fifth. Sample: blood, taken from a patient who underwent chemoradiotherapy. Receptors originate from a human donor with HPV-associated anogenital cancer.

This clone has only a few counts. J is TRBJ2-7 and V is TRBV14; the match to TRBD1 covers 8 bases. This CDR3 comprises 14 residues. The ends lost 4 bases at V and 3 bases at J; junction bases unmatched: 5. The germline CDR1 and CDR2 sequences are SGHDN and FVKESK. Here the CDR3 DNA reads TGTGCCAGCAGCCCCCTCGGACAGGGCTACGAGCAGTACTTC. Residues: CASSPLGQGYEQYF. The whole variable domain, filled in from reference TRBV14 and TRBJ2-7, reads EAGVTQFPSHSVIEKGQTVTLRCDPISGHDNLYWYRRVMGKEIKFLLHFVKESKQDESGMPNNRFLAERTGGTYSTLKVQPAELEDSGVYFCASSPLGQGYEQYFGPGTRLTVT.

The rearrangement links TRBV12-5 to TRBJ1-1; 8 nucleotides align to TRBD1. The CDR3 contains 15 residues. V was clipped by 3 bases and J by 0 bases; unmatched bases: 3. CDR1 and CDR2 (germline): LGHNT, FRNRAP. DNA of the CDR3: TGTGCTAGTGGTTTATGGACAGGGATGAACACTGAAGCTTTCTTT. Residues: CASGLWTGMNTEAFF.

The CDR3 DNA follows: TGTGCCAGCAGCCGTCCAGACAGATCTAGCACAGATACGCAGTATTTT. Its protein product is CASSRPDRSSTDTQYF. This chain joins TRBV28 and TRBJ2-3; D perhaps matches TRBD1 (5 bases). Germline loops: CDR1 MDHEN, CDR2 SYDVKM. V lost 6 bases to trimming and J lost 0 bases, with 16 bases between them. CDR3 length equals 16 residues.

This chain's CDR3 is CASSFWSSGDEQYF. The DNA of the CDR3 is TGTGCCAGCAGTTTTTGGAGTAGCGGGGACGAGCAGTACTTC. V gene TRBV28 combines with J gene TRBJ2-7; 8 bases agree with TRBD2. The J segment lost 5 bases and the V segment lost 3 bases, leaving 6 bases of the junction unmatched. The CDR3 is 14 amino acids. The V gene's germline CDR1 is MDHEN and CDR2 SYDVKM.

V usage is TRBV4-3 and J usage is TRBJ2-1; 10 bases are shared with TRBD2. CDR3 length equals 18 residues. V gave up 4 bases and J gave up 5 bases; unmatched junction bases: 14. The V gene's germline CDR1 is LGHNA and CDR2 YSLEER. The CDR3 here is CASSLVLRTLAGNNEQFF. Here the CDR3 DNA reads TGCGCCAGCAGCCTAGTCCTTAGAACACTAGCGGGGAACAATGAGCAGTTCTTC.

V is TRBV30 and J is TRBJ1-5; 10 nucleotides line up with TRBD1. Germline CDR1 is GTSNPN and CDR2 is SVGIG (reference sequence). Germline trimming cut 2 bases from V and 4 bases from J; bases unmatched to any gene: 5. The CDR3 covers 15 residues. The CDR3 DNA reads as TGTGCCTGGAGTATGGGACAGGGGTTGAATCAGCCCCAGCATTTT. It encodes CAWSMGQGLNQPQHF.

The CDR3 spells CASSLEGTYEQYF. CDR3 bases: TGTGCCAGCAGTTTAGAAGGAACCTACGAGCAGTACTTC. The genes are TRBV27 and TRBJ2-7; D gene ambiguous. CDR1 and CDR2 (germline): MNHEY, SMNVEV (reference sequence). The CDR3 is made up of 13 amino acids. The V end lost 2 bases, the J end lost 2 bases, and 7 bases lay between the germline ends.

The V and J genes are TRBV10-3 and TRBJ2-4, with 9 positions matching TRBD1. Germline V lookup: CDR1 ENHRY, CDR2 SYGVKD. Trimming at V came to 5 bases and at J to 4 bases, leaving 15 bases not matched to a gene. The CDR3 extends over 18 amino acids. In DNA, the CDR3 is TGTGCCATCAGTTTAGCAGTACAGGGGGCCTTTTCTAAAAACATTCAGTACTTC. This gives the protein CAISLAVQGAFSKNIQYF.

This rearrangement joins TRBV9 to TRBJ2-1; the match to TRBD2 covers 9 bases. The CDR3 sequence is 17 residues long. J lost 0 bases, V lost 0 bases, and 4 bases had no gene match. From germline, CDR1 is SGDLS and CDR2 YYNGEE. The CDR3 sequence is CASSVDSSGISYNEQFF. CDR3 nucleotide sequence: TGTGCCAGCAGCGTAGATTCTAGCGGGATCTCCTACAATGAGCAGTTCTTC.

V usage is TRBV19 and J usage is TRBJ2-4, with 8 nucleotides matching TRBD1. There are 16 residues in the CDR3. Germline assignment: CDR1 LNHDA and CDR2 SQIVND (reference sequence). With V trimmed by 1 base and J by 5 bases, 7 bases remained unmatched. CDR3 bases: TGTGCCAGTAGTATAGCACCGGACAGGGAAGAAAACATTCAGTACTTC. Its protein product is CASSIAPDREENIQYF.

The V gene is TRBV2, the J gene TRBJ1-1; maybe TRBD1 (5 bases). Between the trimmed V and J ends, which lost 4 bases and 7 bases, there was a span of 13 bases. CDR1 and CDR2 (germline): SNHLY, FYNNEI. This CDR3 is 13 amino acids long. The CDR3 loop reads CASSGGVYGEAFF. As DNA, the CDR3 is TGTGCCAGCAGTGGGGGGGTCTACGGTGAAGCTTTCTTT.

This rearrangement joins TRBV27 to TRBJ1-2; weak D call: TRBD1 (6 bases). Germline CDR1 is MNHEY and CDR2 is SMNVEV (reference sequence). V was pared by 2 bases and J by 4 bases, with 8 bases between. The CDR3 is 13 residues long. The CDR3 DNA is TGTGCCAGCAGTTTAGACAGGCGCTATGGCTACACCTTC. Translated: CASSLDRRYGYTF.

The count of this clone is one. The chain carries TRBV7-6 and TRBJ2-3; 7 bases align to TRBD1. CDR1 is SGHVS, CDR2 FNYEAQ, per germline. V was pared by 2 bases and J by 2 bases, with 7 bases of the junction left unmatched. The CDR3 is 16 amino acids. CDR3 region: CASSLMTGRLTDTQYF. DNA for the CDR3: TGTGCCAGCAGCTTAATGACAGGGAGACTCACAGATACGCAGTATTTT.

The V and J genes are TRBV18 and TRBJ1-1; D not resolved. CDR1 KGHSH and CDR2 LQKENI come from the germline V gene. This CDR3 spans 14 amino acids. Between the trimmed V and J ends, which lost 3 bases and 4 bases, there was a span of 12 bases. The CDR3 nucleotides are TGTGCCAGCTCACCTGAAACTGTGGGCACTGAAGCTTTCTTT. Translated: CASSPETVGTEAFF. The full variable domain, rest sourced from reference TRBV18 and TRBJ1-1, is NAGVMQNPRHLVRRRGQEARLRCSPMKGHSHVYWYRQLPEEGLKFMVYLQKENIIDESGMPKERFSAEFPKEGPSILRIQQVVRGDSAAYFCASSPETVGTEAFFGQGTRLTVV.

This chain uses TRBV9 with TRBJ2-4, with D tentatively TRBD1 or TRBD2 (6 bases each). This CDR3 is 16 amino acids long. Deletions cut 4 bases from V and 2 bases from J, with 16 bases between. Germline CDR1 reads SGDLS; CDR2 reads YYNGEE. The CDR3 protein is CASSLQFGGSKNIQYF. The CDR3 DNA reads as TGTGCCAGCAGCCTCCAATTCGGGGGCTCCAAAAACATTCAGTACTTC.

This chain uses TRBV9 with TRBJ2-1; D is possibly TRBD2 (6 bases). Germline V gene lookup returns CDR1 SGDLS and CDR2 YYNGEE. Deletions cut 0 bases from V and 2 bases from J, with 6 bases between. This CDR3 is built from 14 residues. CDR3 coding DNA: TGTGCCAGCAGCGTAGGGACTACCTACAATGAGCAGTTCTTC. Protein: CASSVGTTYNEQFF.

CDR3 protein: CASSVGIGTFSTDTQYF. Written as DNA, the CDR3 is TGTGCCAGCAGCGTAGGAATTGGGACGTTCAGCACAGATACGCAGTATTTT. This chain uses TRBV9 with TRBJ2-3; D possibly matches TRBD1 or TRBD2 (5 bases each). Deletions cut 0 bases from V and 0 bases from J, with 14 bases between. From germline, CDR1 is SGDLS and CDR2 YYNGEE. This CDR3 is built from 17 residues.

The V gene is TRBV5-1, the J gene TRBJ2-3, with 10 nucleotides matching TRBD2. The germline V gene has CDR1 SGHRS and CDR2 YFSETQ. This CDR3 is 16 amino acids long. V lost 4 bases and J lost 5; bases outside the gene matches: 10. The CDR3 DNA follows: TGCGCCAGCAGCCCCACAGAACTAGCGGGGAAAGATACGCAGTATTTT. The encoded protein is CASSPTELAGKDTQYF.

The chain is built from TRBV28 and TRBJ1-3; D ambiguous. From germline, CDR1 is MDHEN and CDR2 SYDVKM. V was cut by 5 bases and J by 3 bases, with 11 bases left in between. The CDR3 totals 14 residues. The CDR3: CASSPWGSGNTIYF. In nucleotides, the CDR3 is TGTGCCAGCAGTCCTTGGGGAAGTGGAAACACCATATATTTT.

This chain joins TRBV14 and TRBJ1-6, with D uncertain. The germline V gene has CDR1 SGHDN and CDR2 FVKESK. The CDR3 extends over 15 amino acids. V dropped 4 bases and J dropped 4 bases, with 11 bases sitting between them. The CDR3 reads CASSPASGYNSPLHF. For the CDR3, the DNA is TGTGCCAGCAGCCCGGCAAGCGGATATAATTCACCCCTCCACTTT.